The clone carrying this TCR beta chain was recorded many times. For TCR beta, libraries came from iRepertoire HTBI primers and Arm-PCR of CDR3 regions. TCRdb recomputed calls from the multiplex PCR reads with MiXCR, one row per CDR3 protein. The table shows around 500,000 distinct CDR3 sequences, with around an eighth occurring only once. The source of the sample is a study of regulatory T cells in long-lasting Graves disease. Documented time point: newly diagnosed GD, antithyroid drugs for less than 3 months. Scientists built the TCR library using RNA that was extracted from PBMCs. With V trimmed by 0 bases and J by 4 bases, 6 bases remained unmatched. Germline V gene data show CDR1 as SGHRS and CDR2 as YFSETQ. The CDR3 loop spans 15 amino acids. These same data were also listed under a study on T cells in Graves' hyperthyroidism and ophthalmopathy. From that second work: Stability of Graves' hyperthyroidism was defined as absent ophthalmopathy progression within 18 months.

V and J are TRBV5-1 and TRBJ1-2; 7 positions agree with TRBD1. This receptor was taken from a man under 40 with Graves disease. The sample here was peripheral blood mononuclear cells (PBMCs), taken at new diagnosis, from a patient treated with antithyroid drugs. This CDR3 is CASSLAGGQPYGYTF. CDR3 sequence (DNA): TGCGCCAGCAGCTTGGCCGGGGGACAGCCCTATGGCTACACCTTC.